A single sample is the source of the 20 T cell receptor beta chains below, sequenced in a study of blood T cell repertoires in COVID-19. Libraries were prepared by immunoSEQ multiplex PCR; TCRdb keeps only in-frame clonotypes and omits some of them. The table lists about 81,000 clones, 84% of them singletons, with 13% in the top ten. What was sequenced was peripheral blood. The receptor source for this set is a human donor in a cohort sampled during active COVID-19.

This chain's CDR3 is CASSRYNQPQHF. CDR3 nucleotide sequence: TGTGCCAGCAGCCGATACAATCAGCCCCAGCATTTT. The chain links TRBV7-8 to TRBJ1-5; no definite D call. The germline V gene encodes CDR1 SGHVS and CDR2 FQNEAQ. The CDR3 extends over 12 amino acids. The ends were cut back, 5 bases at V and 3 bases at J, with 5 bases in the middle.

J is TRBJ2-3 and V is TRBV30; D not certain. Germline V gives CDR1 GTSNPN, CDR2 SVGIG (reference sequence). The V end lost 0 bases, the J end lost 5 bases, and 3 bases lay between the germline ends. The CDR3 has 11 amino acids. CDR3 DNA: TGTGCCTGGAGTGTACTAGATACGCAGTATTTT. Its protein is CAWSVLDTQYF.

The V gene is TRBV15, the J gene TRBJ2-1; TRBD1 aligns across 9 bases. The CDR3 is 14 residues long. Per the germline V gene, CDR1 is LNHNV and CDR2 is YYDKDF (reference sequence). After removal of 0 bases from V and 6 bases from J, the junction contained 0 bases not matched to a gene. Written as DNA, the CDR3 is TGTGCCACCAGCAGAGAGGACAGGGGCAATGAGCAGTTCTTC. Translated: CATSREDRGNEQFF.

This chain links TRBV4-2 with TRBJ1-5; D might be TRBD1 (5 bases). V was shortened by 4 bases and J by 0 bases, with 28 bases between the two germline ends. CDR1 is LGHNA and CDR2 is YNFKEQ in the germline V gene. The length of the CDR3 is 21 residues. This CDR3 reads CASSRTLTLGRGYDSNQPQHF. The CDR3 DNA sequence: TGTGCCAGCAGCCGAACCCTTACCCTGGGAAGGGGTTATGATAGCAATCAGCCCCAGCATTTT.

DNA for the CDR3: TGTGCCAGCATGGTAAGGGGAAACACTGAAGCTTTCTTT. Translation gives CASMVRGNTEAFF. This chain connects TRBV6-5 to TRBJ1-1; tentatively, D is TRBD1 (5 bases). Trimming shortened V by 7 bases and J by 2 bases, and 11 bases separated the two germline ends. Germline V CDR1 and CDR2: MNHEY, SVGAGI. The CDR3 totals 13 residues.

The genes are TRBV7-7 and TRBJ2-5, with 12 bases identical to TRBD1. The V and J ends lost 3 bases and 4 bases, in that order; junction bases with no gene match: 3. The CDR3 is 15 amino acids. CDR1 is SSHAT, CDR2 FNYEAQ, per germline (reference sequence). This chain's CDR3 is CASSLGQGASETQYF. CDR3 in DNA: TGTGCCAGCAGCTTGGGACAGGGGGCTTCAGAGACCCAGTACTTC.

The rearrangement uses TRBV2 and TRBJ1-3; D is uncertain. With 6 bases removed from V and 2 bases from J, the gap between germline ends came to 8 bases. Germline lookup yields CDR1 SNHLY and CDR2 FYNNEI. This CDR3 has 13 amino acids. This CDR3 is CASRRDPGNTIYF. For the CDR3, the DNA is TGTGCCAGCAGGAGGGATCCTGGAAACACCATATATTTT.

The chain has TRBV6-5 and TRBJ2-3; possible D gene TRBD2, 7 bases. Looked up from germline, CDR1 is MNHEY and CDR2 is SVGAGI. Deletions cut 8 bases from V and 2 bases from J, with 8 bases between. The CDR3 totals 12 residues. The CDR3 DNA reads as TGTGCCAGCGGGGGGGCCACAGATACGCAGTATTTT. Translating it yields CASGGATDTQYF.

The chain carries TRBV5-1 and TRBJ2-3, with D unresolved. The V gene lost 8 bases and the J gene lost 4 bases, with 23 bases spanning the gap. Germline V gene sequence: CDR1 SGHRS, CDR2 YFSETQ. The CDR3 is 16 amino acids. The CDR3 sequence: CASSLTVEFRPDTQYF. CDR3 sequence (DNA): TGCGCCAGTTCCCTCACGGTTGAGTTCAGGCCAGATACGCAGTATTTT.

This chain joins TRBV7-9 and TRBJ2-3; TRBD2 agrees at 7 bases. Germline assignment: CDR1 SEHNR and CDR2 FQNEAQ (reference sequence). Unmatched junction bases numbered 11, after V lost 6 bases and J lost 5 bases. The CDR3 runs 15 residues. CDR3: CASSPTGGGVDTQYF. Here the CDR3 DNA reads TGTGCCAGCAGTCCGACCGGGGGAGGGGTAGATACGCAGTATTTT.

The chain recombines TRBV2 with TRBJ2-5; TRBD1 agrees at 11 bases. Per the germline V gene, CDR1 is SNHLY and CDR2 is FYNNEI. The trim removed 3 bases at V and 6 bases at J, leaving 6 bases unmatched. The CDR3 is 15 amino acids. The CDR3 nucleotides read TGTGCCAGCAGTGAGGACAGGGGGCAGGGGAAGACCCAGTACTTC. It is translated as CASSEDRGQGKTQYF. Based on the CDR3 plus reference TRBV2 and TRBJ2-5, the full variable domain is EPEVTQTPSHQVTQMGQEVILRCVPISNHLYFYWYRQILGQKVEFLVSFYNNEISEKSEIFDDQFSVERPDGSNFTLKIRSTKLEDSAMYFCASSEDRGQGKTQYFGPGTRLLVL.

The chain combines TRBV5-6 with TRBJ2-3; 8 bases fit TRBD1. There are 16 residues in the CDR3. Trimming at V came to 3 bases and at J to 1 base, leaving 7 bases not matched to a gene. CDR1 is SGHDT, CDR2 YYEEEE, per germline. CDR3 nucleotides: TGTGCCAGCAGCTCCCAGGCGGACAGGGGCACAGATACGCAGTATTTT. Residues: CASSSQADRGTDTQYF.

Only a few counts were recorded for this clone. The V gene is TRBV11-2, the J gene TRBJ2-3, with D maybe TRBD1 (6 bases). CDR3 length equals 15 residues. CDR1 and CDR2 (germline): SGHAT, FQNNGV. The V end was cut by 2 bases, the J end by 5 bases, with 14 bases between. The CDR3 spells CASSLLGRGRDTQYF. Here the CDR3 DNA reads TGTGCCAGCAGCTTATTAGGCAGGGGCAGAGATACGCAGTATTTT.

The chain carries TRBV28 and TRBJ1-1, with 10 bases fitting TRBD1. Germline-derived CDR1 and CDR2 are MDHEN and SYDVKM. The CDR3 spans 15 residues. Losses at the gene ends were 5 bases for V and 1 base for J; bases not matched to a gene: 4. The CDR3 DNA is TGTGCCAGCAGTCCGACAGGGGGCGAGAACACTGAAGCTTTCTTT. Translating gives CASSPTGGENTEAFF.

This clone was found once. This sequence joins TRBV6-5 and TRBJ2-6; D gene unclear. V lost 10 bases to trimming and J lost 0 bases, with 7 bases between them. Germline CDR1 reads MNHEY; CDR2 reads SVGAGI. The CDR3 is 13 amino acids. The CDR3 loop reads CATTASGANVLTF. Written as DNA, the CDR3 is TGTGCCACCACAGCCTCTGGGGCCAACGTCCTGACTTTC.

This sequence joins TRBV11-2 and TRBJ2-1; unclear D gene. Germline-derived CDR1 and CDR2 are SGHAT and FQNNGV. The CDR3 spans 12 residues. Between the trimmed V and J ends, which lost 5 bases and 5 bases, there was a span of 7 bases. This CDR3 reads CASSAVNNEQFF. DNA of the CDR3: TGTGCCAGCAGCGCGGTAAACAATGAGCAGTTCTTC.

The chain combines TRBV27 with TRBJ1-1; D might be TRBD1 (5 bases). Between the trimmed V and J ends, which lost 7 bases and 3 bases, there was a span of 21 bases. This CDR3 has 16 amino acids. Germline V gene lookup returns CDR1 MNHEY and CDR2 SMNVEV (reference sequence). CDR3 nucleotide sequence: TGTGCCAGCAAGAGTGCATACAGGTCAAGATACACTGAAGCTTTCTTT. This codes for CASKSAYRSRYTEAFF.

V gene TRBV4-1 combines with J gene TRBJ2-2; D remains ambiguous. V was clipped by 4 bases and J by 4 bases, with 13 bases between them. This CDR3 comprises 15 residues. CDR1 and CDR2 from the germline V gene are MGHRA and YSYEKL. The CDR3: CASSPSLVLTGELFF. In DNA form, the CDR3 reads TGCGCCAGCAGCCCGTCACTGGTACTCACCGGGGAGCTGTTTTTT.

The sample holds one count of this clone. CDR3 in DNA: TGTGCCAGCAGCTTAGAGCCAGCGGGGGGGCTGGAGCAGTTCTTC. This codes for CASSLEPAGGLEQFF. This chain connects TRBV7-2 to TRBJ2-1, with TRBD2 matching over 10 bases. V shed 1 base, J shed 10 bases, and the junction held 7 bases outside the gene matches. The CDR3 covers 15 residues. Germline CDR1 is SGHTA and CDR2 is FQGNSA.

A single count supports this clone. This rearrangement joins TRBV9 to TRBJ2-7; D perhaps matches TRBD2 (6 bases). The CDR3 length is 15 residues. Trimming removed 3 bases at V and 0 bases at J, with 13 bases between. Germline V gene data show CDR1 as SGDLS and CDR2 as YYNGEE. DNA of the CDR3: TGTGCCAGCAGCGCTTCCGGGACTTACTCCTACGAGCAGTACTTC. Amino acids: CASSASGTYSYEQYF.